Below are 22 T cell receptor beta chains sequenced from a single sample in a study of Graves' ophthalmopathy and Graves' hyperthyroidism. The TCR beta CDR3 regions underwent amplification from RNA transcripts. Scientists carried out first-round RT-PCR using HTBI primers and then a second-round multiplex PCR. TCRdb recomputed calls from the multiplex PCR reads with MiXCR, one row per CDR3 protein. The data hold about 200,000 distinct CDR3 sequences, with under 30% observed a single time. The sample consisted of peripheral blood. The receptors derive from a man aged 50 to 59 with Graves' ophthalmopathy.

This clonotype was picked up many times. V usage is TRBV10-3 and J usage is TRBJ2-7, with 10 bases identical to TRBD2. V shed 2 bases and J 2 bases; nucleotides not matched to a gene: 6. The CDR3 consists of 16 residues. Germline CDR1 ENHRY, CDR2 SYGVKD. CDR3 sequence (DNA): TGTGCCATCAGTGAGCCTACTAGCGGGACCACCTACGAGCAGTACTTC. Protein product: CAISEPTSGTTYEQYF.

V and J are TRBV6-2 or TRBV6-3 and TRBJ2-5; possible D gene TRBD1, 6 bases. The CDR3 runs 13 residues. With 7 bases removed from V and 3 bases from J, the gap between germline ends came to 12 bases. Per the germline V gene, CDR1 is MNHEY and CDR2 is SVGEGT. The CDR3, as DNA: TGTGCCAGCAACTGGAACAGGGAAGAGACCCAGTACTTC. Amino acids: CASNWNREETQYF.

This clonotype has only one observation. The chain employs TRBV7-3 and TRBJ2-7; weak D call: TRBD2 (7 bases). The CDR3 covers 14 residues. Germline V CDR1 and CDR2: SGHTA, FQGTGA. Trimming stripped 8 bases from V and 3 bases from J, with 17 bases between. CDR3 in amino acids: CASSSEGGNYEQYF. CDR3 sequence (DNA): TGTGCCAGCTCCAGCGAGGGGGGGAACTACGAGCAGTACTTC.

The chain joins TRBV20-1 to TRBJ2-2; 10 bases are shared with TRBD2. V was pared by 6 bases and J by 6 bases, with 10 bases of the junction left unmatched. Germline CDR1 DFQATT, CDR2 SNEGSKA (reference sequence). CDR3 length: 15 residues. The CDR3 loop reads CSAQEASGRPGELFF. Here the CDR3 DNA reads TGCAGTGCCCAGGAGGCTAGCGGGAGACCCGGGGAGCTGTTTTTT.

This clonotype was observed many times. The chain uses TRBV6-2 or TRBV6-3 and TRBJ2-7; the D is unclear. In germline, CDR1 is MNHEY, CDR2 SVGEGT. There are 15 residues in the CDR3. V lost 6 bases to trimming and J lost 2 bases, with 17 bases between them. CDR3 DNA sequence: TGTGCCAGCAGCGGACGGCGGAGTGGGGCCTACGAGCAGTACTTC. Translated: CASSGRRSGAYEQYF.

This clonotype was counted many times. The chain employs TRBV28 and TRBJ2-7, with a possible D match to TRBD2 (6 bases). Germline CDR1 reads MDHEN; CDR2 reads SYDVKM. V was clipped by 3 bases and J by 2 bases, with 14 bases between them. The length of the CDR3 is 15 residues. The CDR3 is CASSLRLASPYEQYF. In DNA form, the CDR3 reads TGTGCCAGCAGTTTGAGGCTAGCGTCTCCCTACGAGCAGTACTTC.

This clonotype was found many times. The chain uses TRBV2 and TRBJ2-5; 8 nucleotides agree with TRBD2. V dropped 6 bases and J dropped 4; count of bases not matched to a gene: 1. The CDR3 is made up of 12 amino acids. Germline V gene sequence: CDR1 SNHLY, CDR2 FYNNEI. The CDR3 sequence is CASSGLAETQYF. Written as DNA, the CDR3 is TGTGCCAGCAGCGGACTAGCAGAGACCCAGTACTTC.

V usage is TRBV29-1 and J usage is TRBJ2-7; TRBD1 aligns across 9 bases. After removal of 7 bases from V and 12 bases from J, the junction contained 7 bases not matched to a gene. CDR1 SQVTM and CDR2 ANQGSEA come from the germline V gene. CDR3 length: 10 residues. The CDR3, as DNA: TGCAGCGCCGGGACAGGGATTCGGTACTTC. It codes for CSAGTGIRYF.

The sample holds many counts of this clonotype. CDR3 DNA sequence: TGTGCCAGTAGTCGACAGGGGTATGGCTACACCTTC. It yields the protein CASSRQGYGYTF. J is TRBJ1-2 and V is TRBV19, with 8 positions matching TRBD1. Germline V lookup: CDR1 LNHDA, CDR2 SQIVND (reference sequence). The CDR3 consists of 12 residues. V was pared by 5 bases and J by 5 bases, with 1 base of the junction left unmatched.

This chain links TRBV12-3 or TRBV12-4 with TRBJ2-7; 7 nucleotides line up with TRBD2. J was trimmed by 1 base and V by 0 bases; bases with no gene match: 3. The CDR3 is made up of 15 amino acids. Here the CDR3 reads CASSLALAVSYEQYF. CDR3 sequence (DNA): TGTGCCAGCAGTTTAGCCCTAGCGGTATCCTACGAGCAGTACTTC.

This chain connects TRBV27 to TRBJ2-2; 9 bases map to TRBD2. From germline, CDR1 is MNHEY and CDR2 SMNVEV (reference sequence). This CDR3 spans 16 amino acids. V shed 2 bases and J 2 bases; nucleotides not matched to a gene: 3. This CDR3 reads CASSLLAGFNTGELFF. For the CDR3, the DNA is TGTGCCAGCAGTTTACTAGCGGGATTTAACACCGGGGAGCTGTTTTTT.

This clonotype was detected many times. The genes are TRBV29-1 and TRBJ2-7; D is possibly TRBD1 (6 bases). The CDR3 runs 14 residues. Germline-derived CDR1 and CDR2 are SQVTM and ANQGSEA. Trimming left V 4 bases short and J 0 bases short, with 13 bases between. The CDR3 DNA follows: TGCAGCGTTGTGGTCCCGGACAGCTCCTACGAGCAGTACTTC. Its protein product is CSVVVPDSSYEQYF.

The V and J genes are TRBV6-2 or TRBV6-3 and TRBJ2-7, with 7 bases identical to TRBD1. This CDR3 comprises 15 residues. Per the germline V gene, CDR1 is MNHEY and CDR2 is SVGEGT. Trimming cost V 6 bases and J 0 bases; bases outside gene matches: 8. In DNA, the CDR3 is TGTGCCAGCAGAACCCCCGGGACAGCCTCCTACGAGCAGTACTTC. Its protein is CASRTPGTASYEQYF.

At least ten counts were recorded for this clonotype. The chain combines TRBV6-5 with TRBJ2-7; D might be TRBD1 (6 bases). Germline CDR1 reads MNHEY; CDR2 reads SVGAGI. The CDR3 runs 12 residues. The germline V and J ends were trimmed by 2 bases and 6 bases, with 8 bases remaining between them. The CDR3: CASSYGGGEQYF. In DNA, the CDR3 is TGTGCCAGCAGTTACGGGGGCGGCGAGCAGTACTTC.

This clonotype was counted many times. V usage is TRBV5-1 and J usage is TRBJ2-7; 13 bases line up with TRBD2. V lost 0 bases and J lost 7; bases outside the gene matches: 7. Germline V lookup: CDR1 SGHRS, CDR2 YFSETQ. This CDR3 is built from 16 residues. The CDR3 is CASSLGGLAGAGEQYF. CDR3 in DNA: TGCGCCAGCAGCTTGGGAGGACTAGCGGGAGCGGGGGAGCAGTACTTC. The variable domain in full, completed from reference TRBV5-1 and TRBJ2-7, reads KAGVTQTPRYLIKTRGQQVTLSCSPISGHRSVSWYQQTPGQGLQFLFEYFSETQRNKGNFPGRFSGRQFSNSRSEMNVSTLELGDSALYLCASSLGGLAGAGEQYFGPGTRLTVT.

This clonotype was recorded many times. This sequence joins TRBV27 and TRBJ1-1; no firm D call. The germline gives CDR1 MNHEY, CDR2 SMNVEV (reference sequence). Trimming removed 2 bases at V and 6 bases at J, with 10 bases between. CDR3 size: 13 residues. The CDR3: CASSLLAGAEAFF. CDR3 sequence (DNA): TGTGCCAGCAGTTTACTGGCCGGAGCTGAAGCTTTCTTT.

In this sample, this clonotype turned up many times. The V and J genes are TRBV20-1 and TRBJ2-7, with 7 bases aligning to TRBD1. Trimming at V came to 3 bases and at J to 3 bases, leaving 2 bases not matched to a gene. CDR1 DFQATT and CDR2 SNEGSKA come from the germline V gene (reference sequence). This CDR3 region has 12 residues. The CDR3 is CSASQGVYEQYF. The CDR3 DNA reads as TGCAGTGCTAGCCAGGGGGTCTACGAGCAGTACTTC.

At least ten counts were recorded for this clonotype. V is TRBV7-9 and J is TRBJ2-7; D remains ambiguous. Germline assignment: CDR1 SEHNR and CDR2 FQNEAQ (reference sequence). The CDR3 runs to 14 residues. The V end lost 2 bases, the J end lost 0 bases, and 8 bases lay between the germline ends. The chain's CDR3 is CASSLPDVSYEQYF. For the CDR3, the DNA is TGTGCCAGCAGCTTACCGGATGTCTCCTACGAGCAGTACTTC.

This clonotype has a single count. J is TRBJ2-7 and V is TRBV6-1, with D possibly being TRBD2 (6 bases). The V gene's germline CDR1 is MNHNS and CDR2 SASEGT. The CDR3 runs 15 residues. V lost 4 bases, J lost 2 bases, and 15 bases lay in between. The CDR3 sequence: CASSGGEDLPYEQYF. CDR3 in DNA: TGTGCCAGCAGTGGGGGGGAGGACTTGCCCTACGAGCAGTACTTC.

This sequence joins TRBV28 and TRBJ1-2; D may be TRBD1 (5 bases). Germline CDR1 reads MDHEN; CDR2 reads SYDVKM. This CDR3 has 16 amino acids. V lost 5 bases and J lost 4, with 20 bases in between. The CDR3 is CASSPVGAGDAYGYTF. The CDR3 DNA is TGTGCCAGCAGTCCCGTCGGAGCGGGGGACGCCTATGGCTACACCTTC.

V gene TRBV29-1 combines with J gene TRBJ2-2, with 7 bases lining up with TRBD2. With 6 bases clipped from V and 5 bases from J, the junction kept 9 bases outside the gene matches. CDR1 and CDR2 from the germline V gene are SQVTM and ANQGSEA. The CDR3 sequence is 14 residues long. For the CDR3, the DNA is TGCAGCGTCCGGCTAGCGGAATCGACCGGGGAGCTGTTTTTT. Its translation is CSVRLAESTGELFF.

V is TRBV24-1 and J is TRBJ2-2, with TRBD1 identical over 11 bases. This CDR3 region has 15 residues. J gave up 6 bases and V 7 bases, and 6 bases lay outside the gene matches. Germline V lookup: CDR1 KGHDR, CDR2 SFDVKD. As DNA, the CDR3 is TGTGCCACCAGCCGCCCGGGACAGGGGGCCGGGGAGCTGTTTTTT. Amino acids: CATSRPGQGAGELFF.